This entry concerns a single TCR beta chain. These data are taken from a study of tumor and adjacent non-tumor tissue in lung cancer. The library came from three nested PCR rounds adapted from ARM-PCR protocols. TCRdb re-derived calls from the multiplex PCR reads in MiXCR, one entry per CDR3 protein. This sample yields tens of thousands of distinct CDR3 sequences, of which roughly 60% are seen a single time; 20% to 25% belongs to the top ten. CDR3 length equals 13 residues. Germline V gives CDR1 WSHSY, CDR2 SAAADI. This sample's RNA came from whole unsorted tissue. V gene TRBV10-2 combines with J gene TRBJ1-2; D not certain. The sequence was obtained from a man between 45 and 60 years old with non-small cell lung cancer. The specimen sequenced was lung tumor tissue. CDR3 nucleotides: TGCTCTAGCAGTTTTGGACGGAACTATGGCTACACCTTC. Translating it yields CSSSFGRNYGYTF.